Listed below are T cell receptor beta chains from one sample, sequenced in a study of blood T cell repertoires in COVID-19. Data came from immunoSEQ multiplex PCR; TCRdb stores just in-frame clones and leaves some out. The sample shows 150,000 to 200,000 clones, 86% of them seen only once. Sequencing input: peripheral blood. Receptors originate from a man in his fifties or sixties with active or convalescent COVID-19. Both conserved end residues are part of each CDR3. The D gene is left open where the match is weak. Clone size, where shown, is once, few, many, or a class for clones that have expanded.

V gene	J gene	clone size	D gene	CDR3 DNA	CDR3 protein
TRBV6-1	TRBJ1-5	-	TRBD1	TGTGCCAGCAGTGACCCCGGACAGGGAGGAAATCAGCCCCAGCATTTT	CASSDPGQGGNQPQHF
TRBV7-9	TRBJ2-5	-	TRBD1	TGTGCCAGCAGCCCGGGACAGGGGGTACAAGAGACCCAGTACTTC	CASSPGQGVQETQYF
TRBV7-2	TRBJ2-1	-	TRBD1	TGTGCCAGCAGCTTCGGGACAGGTATGAAAGAGCAGTTCTTC	CASSFGTGMKEQFF
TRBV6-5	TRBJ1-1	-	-	TGTGCCAGCAGTTACTCTGACACCCTGAACACTGAAGCTTTCTTT	CASSYSDTLNTEAFF
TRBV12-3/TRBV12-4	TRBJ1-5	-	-	TGTGCCAGCTCAAGAGGGTTGGAGCCCCAGCATTTT	CASSRGLEPQHF
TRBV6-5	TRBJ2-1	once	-	TGTGCCAGCAGTTACTCCAGGGACAACAATGAGCAGTTCTTC	CASSYSRDNNEQFF
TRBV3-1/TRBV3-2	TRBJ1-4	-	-	TGTGCCAGCAGCCAAGTTGAGGCCGGAAAACTGTTTTTT	CASSQVEAGKLFF
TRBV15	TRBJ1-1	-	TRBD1	TGTGCCACCAGCAGATCGACAGGGTTGAACACTGAAGCTTTCTTT	CATSRSTGLNTEAFF
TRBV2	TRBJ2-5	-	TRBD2	TGTGCCAGCAGTAAACCCCGGGGGGGGTTGGAGACCCAGTACTTC	CASSKPRGGLETQYF
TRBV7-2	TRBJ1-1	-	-	TGTGCCAGCAGCGGTGCCGGGGACACTGAAGCTTTCTTT	CASSGAGDTEAFF
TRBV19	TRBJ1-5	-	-	TGTGCCAGTAGTATGAGGAGGGTAGGAAGTCAGCCCCAGCATTTT	CASSMRRVGSQPQHF
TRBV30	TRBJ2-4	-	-	TGTGCCTGGACTGCCGGTGGGAGCTACGGCATTCAGTACTTC	CAWTAGGSYGIQYF
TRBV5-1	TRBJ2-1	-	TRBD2	TGCGCCAGCAGCTTTACGGGACTAGCGGAGCGGGTCGAGCAGTTCTTC	CASSFTGLAERVEQFF
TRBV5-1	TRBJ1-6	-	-	TGCGCCAGCAGCTTGGCTCAGAATAATAATTCACCCCTCCACTTT	CASSLAQNNNSPLHF
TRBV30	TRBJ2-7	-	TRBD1	TGTGCCTGGAGGGGACAGATCGTGGCCTACGAGCAGTACTTC	CAWRGQIVAYEQYF
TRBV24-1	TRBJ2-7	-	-	TGTGCCACCAGTGACCCTACTGGTCAGGCGGGCGACGAGCAGTACTTC	CATSDPTGQAGDEQYF
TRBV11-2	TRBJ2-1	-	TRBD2	TGTGCCAGCAGCTTACTTGGCGGGGGAAATGAGCAGTTCTTC	CASSLLGGGNEQFF
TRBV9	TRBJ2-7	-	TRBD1	TGTGCCAGCAGCCCCGGGACAGGGGTCAACGAGCAGTACTTC	CASSPGTGVNEQYF
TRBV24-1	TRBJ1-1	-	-	TGTGCCACCAGTGGGGCGGGAAGGGGAGACACTGAAGCTTTCTTT	CATSGAGRGDTEAFF
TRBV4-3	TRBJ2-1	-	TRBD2	TGCGCCAGCAGCCTCACTAGCGGGGAAGGGAATGAGCAGTTCTTC	CASSLTSGEGNEQFF
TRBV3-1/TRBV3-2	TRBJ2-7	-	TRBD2	TGTGCCAGCAGCCGAGACCCCGGGACTAGCGCGAACGAGCAGTACTTC	CASSRDPGTSANEQYF
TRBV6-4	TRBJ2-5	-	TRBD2	TGTGCCAGCAATTTGGCTAGCGGACCGGCGAGGGAGACCCAGTACTTC	CASNLASGPARETQYF
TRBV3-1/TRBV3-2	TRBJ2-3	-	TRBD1	TGTGCCAGCTCGAAACAGGGGTCTGGGGGTGATACGCAGTATTTT	CASSKQGSGGDTQYF
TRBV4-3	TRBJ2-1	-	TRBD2	TGCGCCAGCAGCCAAACTAGCGGGAGCGGCAATGAGCAGTTCTTC	CASSQTSGSGNEQFF
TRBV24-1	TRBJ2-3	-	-	TGTGCCACCAGTGAGGCCCCCTGGGATACGCAGTATTTT	CATSEAPWDTQYF
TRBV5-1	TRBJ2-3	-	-	TGCGCCAGCAGCTTGGTAGAGAACACAGATACGCAGTATTTT	CASSLVENTDTQYF
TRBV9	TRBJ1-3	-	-	TGTGCCAGCAGCGTAGTGGGGGCCCTCTCTGGAAACACCATATATTTT	CASSVVGALSGNTIYF
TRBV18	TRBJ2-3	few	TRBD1	TGTGCCAGCACCCCGGGACAGAGCACAGATACGCAGTATTTT	CASTPGQSTDTQYF
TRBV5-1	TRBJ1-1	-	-	TGCGCCAGCAGCCCGGGACTTACGAACACTGAAGCTTTCTTT	CASSPGLTNTEAFF
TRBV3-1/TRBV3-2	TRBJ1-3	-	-	TGTGCCAGCAGCCAAGTACTTAGAAACACCATATATTTT	CASSQVLRNTIYF
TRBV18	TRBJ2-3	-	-	TGTGCCAGCTCATTACAGGCTGCAGATACGCAGTATTTT	CASSLQAADTQYF
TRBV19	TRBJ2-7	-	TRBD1	TGTGCCAGTAGGGGGACAGGCGGCTCCTACGAGCAGTACTTC	CASRGTGGSYEQYF
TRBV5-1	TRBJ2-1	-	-	TGCGCCAGCAGCCTAATTGGGGACATCGGAGGGCAGTTCTTC	CASSLIGDIGGQFF
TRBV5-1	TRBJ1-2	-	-	TGCGCCAGCAGCTTGGAGGCGCAGGACTATGGCTACACCTTC	CASSLEAQDYGYTF
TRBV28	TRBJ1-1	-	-	TGTGCCAGCAGTTTATCGGGTATGAACACTGAAGCTTTCTTT	CASSLSGMNTEAFF
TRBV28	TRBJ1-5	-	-	TGTGCCAGCAGGCAAGGGGGGGCCAATCAGCCCCAGCATTTT	CASRQGGANQPQHF
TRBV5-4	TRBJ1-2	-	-	TGTGCCAGCAGCGATCCGGCGACAAGCATCTCCTATGGCTACACCTTC	CASSDPATSISYGYTF
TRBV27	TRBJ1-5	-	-	TGTGCCAGCAGTCCCCGGTGGAGGGGAGGCAATCAGCCCCAGCATTTT	CASSPRWRGGNQPQHF
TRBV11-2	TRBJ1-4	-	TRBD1	TGTGCCAGCAGCTCCTTGAGGGGGCGAGGGGAAAAACTGTTTTTT	CASSSLRGRGEKLFF
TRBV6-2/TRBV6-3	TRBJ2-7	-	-	TGTGCCAGCAGTCGGACAAGGGGGACCTACGAGCAGTACTTC	CASSRTRGTYEQYF
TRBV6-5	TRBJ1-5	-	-	TGTGCCAGCAGGCGTATGTCGGGGGAGGCTCAGCCCCAGCATTTT	CASRRMSGEAQPQHF
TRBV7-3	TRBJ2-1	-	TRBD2	TGTGCCAGCAATACCGGGCTAGCGGACAATGAGCAGTTCTTC	CASNTGLADNEQFF
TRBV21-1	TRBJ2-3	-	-	TGTGCCAGCAGCAAAGGACTAGCGGGGATTACCACAGATACGCAGTATTTT	CASSKGLAGITTDTQYF
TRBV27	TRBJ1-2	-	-	TGTGCCAGCAGTTTGGGACACCGAGGAGGCTACACCTTC	CASSLGHRGGYTF
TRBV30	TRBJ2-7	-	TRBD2	TGTGCCTGGAGTACCGGGACTAGCGGGACGACCGAGCAGTACTTC	CAWSTGTSGTTEQYF
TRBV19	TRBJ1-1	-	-	TGTGCCAGTAGCTACCAGGGGAACACTGAAGCTTTCTTT	CASSYQGNTEAFF
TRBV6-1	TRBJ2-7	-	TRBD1	TGTGCCAGCAGTGAACATCGATCCCGGGACAGGGGCTACGAGCAGTACTTC	CASSEHRSRDRGYEQYF
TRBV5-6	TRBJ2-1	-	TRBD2	TGTGCCAGCAGCCGCACTAGCGGGGGGTACAATGAGCAGTTCTTC	CASSRTSGGYNEQFF
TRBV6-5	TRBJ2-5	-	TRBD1	TGTGCCAGCAGCACAGGGGGCATGTTGACCCAGTACTTC	CASSTGGMLTQYF
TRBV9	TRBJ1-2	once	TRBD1	TGTGCCAGCAGCGGAACAGGGGGGTATGGCTACACCTTC	CASSGTGGYGYTF
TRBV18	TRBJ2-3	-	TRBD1	TGTGCCAGCTCACCCGGGACAGGGGGTACTACAGATACGCAGTATTTT	CASSPGTGGTTDTQYF
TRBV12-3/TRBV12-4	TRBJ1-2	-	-	TGTGCCACCACCGGCAGGGCTGACTATGGCTACACCTTC	CATTGRADYGYTF
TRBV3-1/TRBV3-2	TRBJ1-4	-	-	TGTGCCAGCAGCCAGCCATGTTCGGGACTCCCCACTCTAAACACTAATGAAAAACTGTTTTTT	CASSQPCSGLPTLNTNEKLFF